This T cell receptor (beta chain) is from a study of shared clonotypes between healthy human individuals. Assay execution proceeded at the deep level. The table came from immunoSEQ multiplex PCR; TCRdb's copy has only in-frame clones and leaves some out. The table lists about 690,000 clones, 90% of them singletons. General study findings and limits: Owing to a small donor count, the genetic and exposure-history diversity represented was limited. Compared with clonotypes that all four donors shared, non-shared clonotypes had lower generation probabilities. The naive CD4 repertoires of several donors were compared, and roughly 5.1% of clonotypes were shared.

To note about this clone: The antigen is not known.

Germline-derived CDR1 and CDR2 are SGHTA and FQGNSA. J gave up 5 bases and V 5 bases, and 9 bases lay outside the gene matches. The CDR3 consists of 15 residues. This chain links TRBV7-2 with TRBJ2-1, with 7 bases identical to TRBD2. This receptor was identified in a man aged 18 to 30 in good health. Some clones in this sample may be carry-over from other donors' samples. The sequenced material came from memory CD8+ T cells from PBMCs. The subset denotes: CD45RO+ cells pooled with CCR7-negative TemRA cells. This CDR3 reads CASSQWDYLDNEQFF. The CDR3 DNA sequence: TGTGCCAGCAGCCAGTGGGACTACCTAGACAATGAGCAGTTCTTC.